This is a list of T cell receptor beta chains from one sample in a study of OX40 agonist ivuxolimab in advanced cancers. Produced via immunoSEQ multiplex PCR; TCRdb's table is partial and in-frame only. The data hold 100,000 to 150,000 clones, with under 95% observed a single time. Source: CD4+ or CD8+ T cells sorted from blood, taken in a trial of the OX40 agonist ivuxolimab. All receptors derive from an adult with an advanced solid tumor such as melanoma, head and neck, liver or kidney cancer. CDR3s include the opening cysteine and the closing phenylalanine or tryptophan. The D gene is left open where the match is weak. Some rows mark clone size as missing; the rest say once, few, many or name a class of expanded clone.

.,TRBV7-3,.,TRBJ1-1,TGTGCCAGCAGCTTAGGGTTGGGCAGGAGGGCTTTCTTT,CASSLGLGRRAFF
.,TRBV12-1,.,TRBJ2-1,TGTGCCAGCAGCTCCGGGGGACTCACTAGCGCCAAGGGCCTAGAGCAGTTCTTC,CASSSGGLTSAKGLEQFF
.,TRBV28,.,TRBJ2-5,TGTGCCAGCAGTTTATCGCGTACACAGTACTTC,CASSLSRTQYF
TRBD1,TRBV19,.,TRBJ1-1,TGTGCCAGTAGTCGCCCGACAGGGTTATTCGCTGAAGCTTTCTTT,CASSRPTGLFAEAFF
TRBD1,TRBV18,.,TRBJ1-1,TGTGCCAGCTCACCAAGACAGGGGGCAGAAGACACTGAAGCTTTCTTT,CASSPRQGAEDTEAFF
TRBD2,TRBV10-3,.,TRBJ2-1,TGTGCCATCAGCAAACCTAGCGGAGGTGACAATGAGCAGTTCTTC,CAISKPSGGDNEQFF
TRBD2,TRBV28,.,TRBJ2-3,TGTGCCAGCATCCAGTCGGGGGGTGGCACAGATACGCAGTATTTT,CASIQSGGGTDTQYF
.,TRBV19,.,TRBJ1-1,TGTGCCAGTAGTATAAACCCCGACTATGAAGCTTTCTTT,CASSINPDYEAFF
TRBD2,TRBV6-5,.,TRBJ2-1,TGTGCCAGCAGCCTTACTAGCGGGAAGTACAATGAGCAGTTCTTC,CASSLTSGKYNEQFF
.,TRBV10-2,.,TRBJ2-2,TGCGCCAGCAGTGAGTCGAGGCAGTCAAACACCGGGGAGCTGTTTTTT,CASSESRQSNTGELFF
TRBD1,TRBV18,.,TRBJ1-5,TGTGCCAGCTCAAGCGACAGGGGAAGCAATCAGCCCCAGCATTTT,CASSSDRGSNQPQHF
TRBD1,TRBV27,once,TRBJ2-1,TGTGCCAGCAGTTCACCGGGACAGGGGGTCAATGAGCAGTTCTTC,CASSSPGQGVNEQFF
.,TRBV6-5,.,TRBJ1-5,TGTGCCAGCAGTTACACCAGCAATCAGCCCCAGCATTTT,CASSYTSNQPQHF
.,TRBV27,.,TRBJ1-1,TGTGCCAGCAGTTCGGGGCTAAGGAACACTGAAGCTTTCTTT,CASSSGLRNTEAFF
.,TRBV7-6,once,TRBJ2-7,TGTGCCAGCAGCTTAGGTCCAGGTTCCTACGAGCAGTACTTC,CASSLGPGSYEQYF
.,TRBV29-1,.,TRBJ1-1,TGCAGCGTTGATCAGGGGATGGCTGAAGCTTTCTTT,CSVDQGMAEAFF
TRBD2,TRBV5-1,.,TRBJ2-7,TGCGCCAGCTCAGAGGAAAGCGGGGCTTCCTACGAGCAGTACTTC,CASSEESGASYEQYF
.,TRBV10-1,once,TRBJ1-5,TGCGCCAGCAGTCAGGGAAGCAATCAGCCCCAGCATTTT,CASSQGSNQPQHF
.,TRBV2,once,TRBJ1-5,TGTGCCAGCAGTTTACAGGCTGATCAGCCCCAGCATTTT,CASSLQADQPQHF
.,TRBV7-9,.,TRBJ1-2,TGTGCCAGCAGCTTTTGGTCGGTGGATGGCTACACCTTC,CASSFWSVDGYTF
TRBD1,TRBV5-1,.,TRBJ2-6,TGCGCCAGCAGCCGGACAGGGCCTAATGGGGCCAACGTCCTGACTTTC,CASSRTGPNGANVLTF
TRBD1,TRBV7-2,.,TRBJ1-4,TGTGCCAGCAGGTCGGGACAGGTCAATGAAAAACTGTTTTTT,CASRSGQVNEKLFF
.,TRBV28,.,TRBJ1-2,TGTGCCAGCAGTTTAATATCACGCTATGGCTACACCTTC,CASSLISRYGYTF
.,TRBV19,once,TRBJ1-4,TGTGCCAGTAGTACGACACCCGCAACTAATGAAAAACTGTTTTTT,CASSTTPATNEKLFF
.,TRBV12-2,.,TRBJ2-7,TGTGCAAGTCGCTTAGCGGTACTAGCGGGTCCCTCCTACGAGCAGTACTTC,CASRLAVLAGPSYEQYF
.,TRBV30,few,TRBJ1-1,TGTGCCTGGCGAGAAGGGTTGACTGAAGCTTTCTTT,CAWREGLTEAFF
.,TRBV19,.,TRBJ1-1,TGTGCCAGTAGTCCCAGGGGGAACACTGAAGCTTTCTTT,CASSPRGNTEAFF
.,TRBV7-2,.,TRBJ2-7,TGTGCCAGCAGCCGCGGGGACATTTTCTCCTACGAGCAGTACTTC,CASSRGDIFSYEQYF
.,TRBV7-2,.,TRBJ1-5,TGTGCCAGCAGCTCCAGAAGCAATCAGCCCCAGCATTTT,CASSSRSNQPQHF
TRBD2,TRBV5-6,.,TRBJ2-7,TGTGCCAGCAGCCCGGTTGTAGCGGGAAACTACGAGCAGTACTTC,CASSPVVAGNYEQYF
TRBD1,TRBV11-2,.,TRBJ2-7,TGTGCCAGCAGCTTAGTGGGGGCACCGGGGACAGGGCCCTACGAGCAGTACTTC,CASSLVGAPGTGPYEQYF
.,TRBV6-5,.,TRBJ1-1,TGTGCCAGCAGGGCCTTGCGGAACACTGAAGCTTTCTTT,CASRALRNTEAFF